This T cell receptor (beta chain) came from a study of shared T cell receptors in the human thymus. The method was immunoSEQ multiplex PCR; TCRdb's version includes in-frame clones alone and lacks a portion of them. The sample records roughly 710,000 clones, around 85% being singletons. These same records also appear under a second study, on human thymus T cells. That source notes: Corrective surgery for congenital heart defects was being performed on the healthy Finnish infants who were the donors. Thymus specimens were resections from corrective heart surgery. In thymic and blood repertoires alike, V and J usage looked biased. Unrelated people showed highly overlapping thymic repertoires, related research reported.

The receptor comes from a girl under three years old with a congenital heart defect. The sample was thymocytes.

The CDR3 reads CATRTPNRWTKTQYF. DNA for the CDR3: TGTGCCACTCGAACCCCCAACAGGTGGACGAAGACCCAGTACTTC. V gene TRBV28 combines with J gene TRBJ2-5; D might be TRBD1 (5 bases). Trimming pared 10 bases from V and 6 bases from J, leaving 24 bases between. The CDR3 runs 15 residues. The germline gives CDR1 MDHEN, CDR2 SYDVKM.